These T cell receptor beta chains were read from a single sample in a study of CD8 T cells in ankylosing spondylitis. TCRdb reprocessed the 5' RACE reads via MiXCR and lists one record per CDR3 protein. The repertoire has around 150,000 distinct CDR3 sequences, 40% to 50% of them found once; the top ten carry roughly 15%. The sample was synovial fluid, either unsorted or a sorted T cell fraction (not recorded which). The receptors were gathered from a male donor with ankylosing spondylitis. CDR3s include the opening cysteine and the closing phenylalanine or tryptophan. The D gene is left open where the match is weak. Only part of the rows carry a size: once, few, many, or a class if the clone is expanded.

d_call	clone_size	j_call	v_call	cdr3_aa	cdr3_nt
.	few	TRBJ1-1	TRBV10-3	CAISGGKPLLGASMNTEAFF	TGTGCCATCAGCGGTGGAAAGCCTCTCCTCGGGGCAAGCATGAACACTGAAGCTTTCTTT
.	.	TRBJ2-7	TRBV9	CASSVGWQIYEQYF	TGTGCCAGCAGCGTAGGATGGCAGATCTACGAGCAGTACTTC
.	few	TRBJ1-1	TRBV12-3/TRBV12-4	CASSPRGGEDTEAFF	TGTGCCAGCAGCCCTCGGGGAGGAGAAGACACTGAAGCTTTCTTT
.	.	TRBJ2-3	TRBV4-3	CASSQESRPSTDTQYF	TGCGCCAGCAGCCAAGAATCCCGGCCTAGCACAGATACGCAGTATTTT
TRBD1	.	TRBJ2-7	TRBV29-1	CSVEDLQGDYEQYF	TGCAGCGTTGAAGATCTCCAGGGGGACTACGAGCAGTACTTC
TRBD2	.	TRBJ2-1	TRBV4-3	CASSQGLAGSYNEQFF	TGCGCCAGCAGCCAAGGACTAGCGGGATCCTACAATGAGCAGTTCTTC
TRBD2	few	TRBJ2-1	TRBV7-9	CASRRRLAGARDEQFF	TGTGCCAGCAGACGAAGACTAGCGGGAGCTAGGGATGAGCAGTTCTTC
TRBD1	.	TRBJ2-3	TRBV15	CATSRVRGGSDTQYF	TGTGCCACCAGCAGAGTGAGAGGGGGCTCAGATACGCAGTATTTT
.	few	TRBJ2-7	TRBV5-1	CASSLAGGPPRPHHEQYF	TGCGCCAGCAGCTTGGCCGGAGGACCCCCGCGTCCCCACCACGAGCAGTACTTC
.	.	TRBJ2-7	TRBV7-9	CASSLALRVHEQYF	TGTGCCAGCAGCTTAGCGCTCAGGGTGCACGAGCAGTACTTC
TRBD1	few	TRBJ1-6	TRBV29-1	CSVRDSYNSPLHF	TGCAGCGTTCGGGACAGTTATAATTCACCCCTCCACTTT
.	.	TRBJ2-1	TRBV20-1	CSARASSYNEQFF	TGCAGTGCTAGAGCGAGCTCCTACAATGAGCAGTTCTTC
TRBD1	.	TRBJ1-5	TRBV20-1	CSAREGTGVQPQHF	TGCAGTGCTAGAGAAGGGACAGGGGTTCAGCCCCAGCATTTT
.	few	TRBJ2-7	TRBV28	CASSLYLTYEQYF	TGTGCCAGCAGTTTATACCTAACTTACGAGCAGTACTTC
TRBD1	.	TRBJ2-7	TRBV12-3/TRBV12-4	CASSPTGAFYEQYF	TGTGCCAGCAGTCCTACAGGGGCGTTCTACGAGCAGTACTTC
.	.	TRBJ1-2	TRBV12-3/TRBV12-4	CASSLVLFGGVQDSPAPGNGYTF	TGTGCCAGCAGTTTAGTTTTGTTCGGGGGGGTCCAGGACAGCCCAGCCCCGGGCAATGGCTACACCTTC
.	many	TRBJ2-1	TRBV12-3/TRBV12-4	CASSFGEFNEQFF	TGTGCCAGCAGTTTTGGGGAGTTCAATGAGCAGTTCTTC
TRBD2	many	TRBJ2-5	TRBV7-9	CASSLDASGGQETQYF	TGTGCCAGCAGCTTAGATGCTAGCGGGGGGCAAGAGACCCAGTACTTC
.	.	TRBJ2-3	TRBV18	CASSPKDGPADTQYF	TGTGCCAGCTCACCAAAGGACGGGCCCGCAGATACGCAGTATTTT
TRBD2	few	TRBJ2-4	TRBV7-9	CASSPGTSPVEDIQYF	TGTGCCAGCAGCCCCGGGACTAGCCCTGTAGAAGACATTCAGTACTTC
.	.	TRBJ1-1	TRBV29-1	CSATNRGSREAFF	TGCAGCGCCACAAATCGGGGGTCCCGAGAAGCTTTCTTT
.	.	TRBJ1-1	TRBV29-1	CSVAGVEAFF	TGCAGCGTCGCAGGGGTTGAAGCTTTCTTT
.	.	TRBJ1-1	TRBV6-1	CASSVRTASSFEAFF	TGTGCCAGCAGTGTGAGGACCGCCTCTAGCTTCGAAGCTTTCTTT
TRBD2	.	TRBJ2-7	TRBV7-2	CASSLIPSSGAYEQYF	TGTGCCAGCAGCTTAATTCCCTCTAGCGGGGCCTACGAGCAGTACTTC
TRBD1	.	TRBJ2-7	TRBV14	CASSRKGARVVEQYF	TGTGCCAGCAGCCGCAAGGGGGCCAGGGTTGTCGAGCAGTACTTC
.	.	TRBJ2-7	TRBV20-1	CSAKALGVRREGQYF	TGCAGTGCTAAGGCCCTGGGTGTGCGGCGCGAAGGGCAGTACTTC
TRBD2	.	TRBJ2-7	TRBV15	CATSRGGRALYEQYF	TGTGCCACCAGCAGAGGCGGGAGGGCCCTCTACGAGCAGTACTTC
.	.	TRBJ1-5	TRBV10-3	CAISKHRTGSNQPQHF	TGTGCCATCAGTAAGCATAGGACGGGTAGCAATCAGCCCCAGCATTTT
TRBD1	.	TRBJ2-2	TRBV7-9	CASSFGEQGADPGELFF	TGTGCCAGCAGCTTCGGGGAGCAGGGGGCTGACCCCGGGGAGCTGTTTTTT
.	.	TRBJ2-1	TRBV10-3	CAISESSLDGSKDEQFF	TGTGCCATCAGTGAGTCTAGTCTGGACGGGTCGAAGGATGAGCAGTTCTTC
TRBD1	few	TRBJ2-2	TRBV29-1	CSVLAPVPGTVNTGELFF	TGCAGCGTTTTGGCCCCAGTCCCAGGGACAGTTAACACCGGGGAGCTGTTTTTT
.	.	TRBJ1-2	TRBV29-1	CSVKQAGDYGYTF	TGCAGCGTCAAGCAGGCGGGGGACTATGGCTACACCTTC
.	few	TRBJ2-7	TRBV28	CASTGEWGQYF	TGTGCCAGCACAGGGGAATGGGGGCAGTACTTC
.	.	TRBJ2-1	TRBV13	CASSLGHPNEQFF	TGTGCCAGCAGCTTAGGTCACCCTAATGAGCAGTTCTTC
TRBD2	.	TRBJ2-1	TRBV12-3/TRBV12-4	CASRSSGVEQFF	TGTGCCAGCAGATCAAGCGGGGTCGAACAGTTCTTC
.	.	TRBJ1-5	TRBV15	CATSMGLEGDYSNQPQHF	TGTGCCACCAGCATGGGGTTGGAGGGCGACTATAGCAATCAGCCCCAGCATTTT
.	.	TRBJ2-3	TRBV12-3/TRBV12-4	CASSLAHVFTDTQYF	TGTGCCAGCAGTTTAGCGCACGTATTCACAGATACGCAGTATTTT
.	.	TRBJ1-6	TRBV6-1	CASKDNSPLHF	TGTGCCAGCAAAGATAATTCACCCCTCCACTTT
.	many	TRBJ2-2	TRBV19	CASSILHTGELFF	TGTGCCAGTAGTATCCTCCACACCGGGGAGCTGTTTTTT
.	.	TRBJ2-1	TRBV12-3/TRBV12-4	CASSPSGGLDEQFF	TGTGCCAGCAGTCCCTCCGGCGGGTTGGATGAGCAGTTCTTC
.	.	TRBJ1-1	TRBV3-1	CASSQEAGVGTEAFF	TGTGCCAGCAGCCAGGAGGCAGGTGTGGGCACTGAAGCTTTCTTT
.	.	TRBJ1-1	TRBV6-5	CASSSQEGPTEAFF	TGTGCCAGCAGTTCTCAGGAGGGACCCACTGAAGCTTTCTTT
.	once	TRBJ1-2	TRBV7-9	CASSLGIRGYGYTF	TGTGCCAGCAGCTTAGGTATCCGGGGCTATGGCTACACCTTC
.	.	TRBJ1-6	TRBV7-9	CASSPTDQPNSPLHF	TGTGCCAGCAGCCCCACCGACCAGCCTAATTCACCCCTCCACTTT
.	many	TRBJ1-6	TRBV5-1	CASSEGLSDSPLHF	TGCGCCAGCAGCGAGGGACTTTCGGATTCACCCCTCCACTTT
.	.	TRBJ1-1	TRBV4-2	CASSREPGEGDTEAFF	TGTGCCAGCAGCCGTGAACCGGGGGAAGGAGACACTGAAGCTTTCTTT